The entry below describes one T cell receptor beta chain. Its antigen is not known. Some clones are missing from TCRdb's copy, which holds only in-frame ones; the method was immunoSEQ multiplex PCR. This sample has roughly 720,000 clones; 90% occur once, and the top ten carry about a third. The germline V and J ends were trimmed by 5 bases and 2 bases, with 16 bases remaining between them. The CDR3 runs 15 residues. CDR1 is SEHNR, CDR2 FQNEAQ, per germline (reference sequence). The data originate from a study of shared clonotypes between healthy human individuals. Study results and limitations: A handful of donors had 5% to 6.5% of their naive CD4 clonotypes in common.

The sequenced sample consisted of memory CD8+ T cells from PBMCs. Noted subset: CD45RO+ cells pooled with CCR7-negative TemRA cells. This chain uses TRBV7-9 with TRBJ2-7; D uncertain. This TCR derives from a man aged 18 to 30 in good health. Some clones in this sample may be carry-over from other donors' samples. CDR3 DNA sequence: TGTGCCAGCAGCGATAAACCGGGCCCTCCCTACGAGCAGTACTTC. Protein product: CASSDKPGPPYEQYF.